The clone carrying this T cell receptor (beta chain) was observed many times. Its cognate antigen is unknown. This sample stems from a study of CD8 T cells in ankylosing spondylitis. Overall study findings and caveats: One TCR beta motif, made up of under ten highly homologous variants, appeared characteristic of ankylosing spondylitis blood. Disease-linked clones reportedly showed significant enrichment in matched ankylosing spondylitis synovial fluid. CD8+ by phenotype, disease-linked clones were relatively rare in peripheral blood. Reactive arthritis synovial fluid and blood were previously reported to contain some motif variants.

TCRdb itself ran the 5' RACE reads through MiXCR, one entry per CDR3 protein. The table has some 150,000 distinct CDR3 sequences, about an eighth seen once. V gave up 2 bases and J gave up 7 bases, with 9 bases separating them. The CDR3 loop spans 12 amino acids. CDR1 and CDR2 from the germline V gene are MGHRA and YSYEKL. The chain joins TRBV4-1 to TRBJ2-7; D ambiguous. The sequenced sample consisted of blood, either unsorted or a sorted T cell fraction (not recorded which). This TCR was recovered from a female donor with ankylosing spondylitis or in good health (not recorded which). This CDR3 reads CASSQTVGEQYF. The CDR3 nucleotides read TGCGCCAGCAGCCAAACTGTGGGGGAGCAGTACTTC.